This TCR beta chain was identified during a study of T cell responses to AZD1222 COVID-19 vaccine. Study results and caveats: Variant regions that are unmutated are reportedly the target of nearly half of spike-specific TCRs. Only five to seven AZD1222 recipients tested seropositive at baseline. Dominant at 160-218 and 743-854, vaccine-associated CD4 TCRs also spanned spike. Females outnumbered males among donors, who were mostly white British; clonal diversity was possibly underestimated.

A word on this clone: What it binds is unknown.

Between the trimmed V and J ends, which lost 7 bases and 4 bases, there was a span of 11 bases. This CDR3 region has 13 residues. Germline CDR1 is SQVTM and CDR2 is ANQGSEA. Produced via immunoSEQ multiplex PCR; TCRdb's table is partial and in-frame only. This table holds about 210,000 clones, about 95% found once. The sequencing used peripheral blood, collected 28 days after the second dose of the MenACWY control vaccine. This chain uses TRBV29-1 with TRBJ2-6, with D uncertain. The origin of this receptor is an adult who received the MenACWY meningococcal vaccine as a control. CDR3: CSGKVSGANVLTF. In DNA form, the CDR3 reads TGCAGCGGGAAAGTCTCCGGGGCCAACGTCCTGACTTTC.